Following are 5 T cell receptor beta chains from one sample sequenced in a study of blood T cells in healthy people across ages. Then a second PCR, running roughly 6 to 11 cycles, was carried out with a sample-barcoded 5' primer and a J-beta primer mix. MiXCR, run by TCRdb on the 5' RACE reads, gives a single entry per CDR3 protein. Counted here are some 1 million distinct CDR3 sequences, less than 50% occurring once; the ten biggest clones make up approximately 19%. Input material: blood. The receptors were gathered from a woman aged 55-69 years in good health.

J is TRBJ2-7 and V is TRBV2, with D maybe TRBD1 (6 bases). This CDR3 is 13 amino acids long. Trimming stripped 4 bases from V and 3 bases from J, with 10 bases between. The germline CDR1 and CDR2 sequences are SNHLY and FYNNEI. DNA for the CDR3: TGTGCCAGCAGTGTGGGGACACGCTACGAGCAGTACTTC. It encodes CASSVGTRYEQYF.

The rearrangement uses TRBV12-3 or TRBV12-4 and TRBJ2-5; D possibly matches TRBD1 or TRBD2 (7 bases each). This CDR3 has 15 amino acids. V gave up 6 bases and J gave up 7 bases, with 21 bases separating them. CDR3 DNA: TGTGCCAGCAGCCAAACCGGGACAGCTAGCGGGACCCAGTACTTC. As protein: CASSQTGTASGTQYF.

This rearrangement joins TRBV5-1 to TRBJ2-1; no definite D call. The CDR3 is 17 amino acids. V was shortened by 0 bases and J by 0 bases, with 13 bases between the two germline ends. Per germline, CDR1 SGHRS and CDR2 YFSETQ. In DNA form, the CDR3 reads TGCGCCAGCAGCTTGGGGTTTACGGCCTCCTCCTACAATGAGCAGTTCTTC. Translating it yields CASSLGFTASSYNEQFF.

This clonotype was seen only a few times. The J gene is TRBJ2-1, the V gene TRBV6-6; TRBD1 agrees at 8 bases. The CDR3 totals 15 residues. J was trimmed by 6 bases and V by 3 bases; bases with no gene match: 7. Germline CDR1 and CDR2: MNHNY and SVGAGI (reference sequence). CDR3 residues: CASSYSDTGGNEQFF. CDR3 DNA: TGTGCCAGCAGTTATTCGGACACAGGGGGCAATGAGCAGTTCTTC.

The chain has TRBV3-1 and TRBJ2-2; 9 bases match TRBD1. Germline values: CDR1 LGHDT, CDR2 YNNKEL (reference sequence). V was pared by 1 base and J by 4 bases, with 1 base of the junction left unmatched. CDR3 length: 15 amino acids. The CDR3 protein is CASSQGTGATGELFF. The CDR3 DNA follows: TGTGCCAGCAGCCAAGGGACAGGGGCCACCGGGGAGCTGTTTTTT.